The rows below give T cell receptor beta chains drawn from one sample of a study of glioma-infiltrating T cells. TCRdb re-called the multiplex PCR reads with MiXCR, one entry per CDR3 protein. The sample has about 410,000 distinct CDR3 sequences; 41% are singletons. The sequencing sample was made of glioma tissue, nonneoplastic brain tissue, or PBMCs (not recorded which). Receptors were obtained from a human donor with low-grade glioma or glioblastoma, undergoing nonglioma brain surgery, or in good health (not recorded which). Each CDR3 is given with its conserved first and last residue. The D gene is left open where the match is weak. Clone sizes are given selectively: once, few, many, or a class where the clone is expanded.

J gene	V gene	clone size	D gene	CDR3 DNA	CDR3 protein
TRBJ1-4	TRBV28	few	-	TGTGCCAGCAGTTTCCGGGACACCGCAACTAATGAAAAACTGTTTTTT	CASSFRDTATNEKLFF
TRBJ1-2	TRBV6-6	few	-	TGTGCCAGCAGTTACTCCCATCCAGGGGAGTATGGCTACACCTTC	CASSYSHPGEYGYTF
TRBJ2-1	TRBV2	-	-	TGTGCCAGCAGATCCCTTAGGTACAATGAGCAGTTCTTC	CASRSLRYNEQFF
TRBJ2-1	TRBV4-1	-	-	TGCGCCAGCAGCCAAGGTATGGGGTCCTACAATGAGCAGTTCTTC	CASSQGMGSYNEQFF
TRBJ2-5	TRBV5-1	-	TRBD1	TGCGCCAGCAGCTCGCGGACAGGGGGAAGGAGAGAGACCCAGTACTTC	CASSSRTGGRRETQYF
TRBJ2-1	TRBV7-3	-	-	TGTGCCAGCATTTATGACTCCTGGCAGCAGTTCTTC	CASIYDSWQQFF
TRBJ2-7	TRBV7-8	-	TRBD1	TGTGCCAGCAGGATACAGGGGCGCTCCTACGAGCAGTACTTC	CASRIQGRSYEQYF
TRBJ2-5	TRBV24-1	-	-	TGTGCCACCAGTGACAGATTGGGCAGAGAGACCCAGTACTTC	CATSDRLGRETQYF
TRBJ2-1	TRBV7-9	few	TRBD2	TGTGCCAGCAGCCCAGCTAGCGGGAGGTGGAATGAGCAGTTCTTC	CASSPASGRWNEQFF
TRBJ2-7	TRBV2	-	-	TGTGCCAGCAGTGCGGACGGAACCTACGAGCAGTGCTTC	CASSADGTYEQCF
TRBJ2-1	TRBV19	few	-	TGTGCCAGTAGTTCAACTAGCTTGAATGAGCAGTTCTTC	CASSSTSLNEQFF
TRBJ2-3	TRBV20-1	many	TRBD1	TGCAGTGCGTCGAATAGCCAGGGGGCAGATACGCAGTATTTT	CSASNSQGADTQYF
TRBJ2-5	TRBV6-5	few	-	TGTGCCAGCAGTTACCAGGGTCCTTTAGGGACCCAGTACTTC	CASSYQGPLGTQYF
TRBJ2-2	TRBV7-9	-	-	TGTGCCAGCAGCTTAATTATGAACACCGGGGAGCTGTTTTTT	CASSLIMNTGELFF
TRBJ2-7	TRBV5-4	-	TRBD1	TGTGCCAGCAGCCTGACAGGGAATCGGTACGAGCAGTACTTC	CASSLTGNRYEQYF
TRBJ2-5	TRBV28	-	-	TGTGCCAGCTCCTACAGGGCCAAGTACCAAGAGACCCAGTACTTC	CASSYRAKYQETQYF
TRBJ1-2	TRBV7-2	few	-	TGTGCCAGCAGCTTTAGCCTTTCTAACTATGGCTACACCTTC	CASSFSLSNYGYTF